This T cell receptor beta chain was found in a study of early T cells in non-severe SARS-CoV-2 infection. Tagging with unique molecular identifiers was applied to individual cDNA molecules. TCRdb redid the calling of the 5' RACE reads with MiXCR, one entry per CDR3 protein. The table includes around 86,000 distinct CDR3 sequences, under 15% detected once. The CDR3 sequence is 15 residues long. V was pared by 2 bases and J by 8 bases, with 13 bases between. Germline V gene data show CDR1 as KGHSH and CDR2 as LQKENI. The sequenced material came from whole blood. The TCR originated in an adult who was a healthcare worker with PCR-confirmed SARS-CoV-2 infection or an uninfected control (not recorded which). The rearrangement joins TRBV18 to TRBJ1-6; a weak D match, TRBD1 (6 bases). The CDR3 DNA reads TGTGCCAGCTCACCATCTTGGGGGGCGGATTCACCCCTCCACTTT. Its translation is CASSPSWGADSPLHF.